The T cell receptor beta chain under discussion was sequenced for a study of blood T cell repertoires in COVID-19. Trimming took 6 bases from V and 2 from J; bases not matched to a gene: 3. The CDR3 length is 13 residues. CDR1 and CDR2 (germline): LNHDA, SQIVND (reference sequence). TCRdb's copy holds only in-frame clones and misses some; the assay was immunoSEQ multiplex PCR. The sample shows hundreds of thousands of clones, 70% to 90% of them seen only once. What was sequenced was peripheral blood. The V gene is TRBV19, the J gene TRBJ1-1; 7 bases are a match to TRBD1. This clonotype was obtained from a man aged 18 to 35 with active or convalescent COVID-19. CDR3 region: CASRLGGNTEAFF. The CDR3 bases are TGTGCCAGTAGGTTAGGGGGCAACACTGAAGCTTTCTTT.